This TCR beta chain originates from a study of OX40 agonist ivuxolimab in advanced cancers. Trimming cost V 6 bases and J 4 bases, with 10 bases left between them. The germline V gene encodes CDR1 MNHEY and CDR2 SVGAGI. The CDR3 covers 13 residues. Repertoires were generated with immunoSEQ multiplex PCR, while TCRdb's copy carries only in-frame clones and drops some. The repertoire holds roughly 93,000 clones, with 92% as singletons. This receptor was taken from an adult with an advanced solid tumor such as melanoma, head and neck, liver or kidney cancer. The material was CD4+ or CD8+ T cells sorted from blood, obtained in a trial of the OX40 agonist ivuxolimab. The J gene is TRBJ1-5, the V gene TRBV6-5; D uncertain. For the CDR3, the DNA is TGTGCCAGCAGCCCTACCGGAAATCAGCCCCAGCATTTT. Translating gives CASSPTGNQPQHF.